This T cell receptor beta chain derives from a study of control samples from healthy donors and cancer patients. Per the germline V gene, CDR1 is LNHDA and CDR2 is SQIVND (reference sequence). The CDR3 is 12 residues long. V was trimmed by 3 bases and J by 9 bases, leaving 9 bases between them. Sequencing was performed with immunoSEQ multiplex PCR; in TCRdb, only in-frame clones are kept and a portion is missing. This table holds 150,000 or so clones, roughly 92% found once. This chain connects TRBV19 to TRBJ2-1; TRBD1 is a possible D gene (6 bases). This clonotype was sampled from a man aged 50 to 60 in good health. Material: blood. This CDR3 reads CASSMLGAEQFF. CDR3 DNA sequence: TGTGCCAGTAGTATGCTGGGGGCTGAGCAGTTCTTC.